A single sample gave rise to the 9 T cell receptor beta chains below, sequenced in a study of T cell clonotyping in hematopoietic cell transplantation. Measured with immunoSEQ multiplex PCR; TCRdb has only the in-frame clones, and not every one. Among approximately 10,000 clones listed, around half were seen once. The specimen was PBMCs, collected 30 days after allogeneic stem cell transplant. The receptors here all came from a male patient aged 45-60 years who had an allogeneic stem cell transplant from an unrelated donor, so the T cells may come from the graft donor. Some clones in this sample may be carry-over from other donors' samples.

This chain links TRBV29-1 with TRBJ1-5, with D perhaps matching TRBD1 (6 bases). Germline loops: CDR1 SQVTM, CDR2 ANQGSEA. The V end was cut by 5 bases, the J end by 1 base, with 12 bases between. This CDR3 contains 14 residues. The DNA for the CDR3 is TGCAGCGTTCGAGAAGGGGGGAGCAATCAGCCCCAGCATTTT. Its protein product is CSVREGGSNQPQHF.

This clone was seen only a few times. The chain recombines TRBV6-5 with TRBJ1-5, with D perhaps TRBD1 (5 bases). The CDR3 loop spans 12 amino acids. V was trimmed by 7 bases and J by 16 bases, leaving 20 bases between them. Germline V gene sequence: CDR1 MNHEY, CDR2 SVGAGI. The CDR3 DNA follows: TGTGCCAGCACCAACGGGGGTCCCACCGTCCATTTT. Translation gives CASTNGGPTVHF.

This clone was recorded only once. This sequence joins TRBV30 and TRBJ1-5; D unclear. CDR3 size: 14 residues. V was cut by 3 bases and J by 5 bases, with 14 bases left in between. Germline V CDR1 and CDR2: GTSNPN, SVGIG (reference sequence). CDR3 sequence: CAWSLGIKDQPQHF. DNA for the CDR3: TGTGCCTGGAGCCTAGGGATTAAAGATCAGCCCCAGCATTTT.

This clone turned up a few times. This sequence joins TRBV6-5 and TRBJ1-5; D uncertain. Looked up from germline, CDR1 is MNHEY and CDR2 is SVGAGI. The CDR3 has 13 residues. V was cut by 6 bases and J by 4 bases, with 10 bases left in between. DNA of the CDR3: TGTGCCAGCAGCGCGGGAAGGAATCAGCCCCAGCATTTT. Amino acids: CASSAGRNQPQHF.

This clone was counted once. CDR3 in amino acids: CASSEAEASLANYGYTF. The CDR3 DNA is TGTGCCAGCAGTGAAGCCGAAGCCAGCCTAGCTAACTATGGCTACACCTTC. V usage is TRBV6-1 and J usage is TRBJ1-2, with D hard to call. V was shortened by 0 bases and J by 0 bases, with 14 bases between the two germline ends. Germline CDR1 MNHNS, CDR2 SASEGT. This CDR3 has 17 amino acids.

This clone was detected a few times. V is TRBV7-8 and J is TRBJ1-2; tentative D call: TRBD1 (5 bases). The CDR3 is 15 amino acids. The ends were cut back, 3 bases at V and 8 bases at J, with 19 bases in the middle. Looked up from germline, CDR1 is SGHVS and CDR2 is FQNEAQ. CDR3 protein: CASSLEIRDETGYTF. Written as DNA, the CDR3 is TGTGCCAGCAGCTTGGAAATCCGGGACGAGACGGGCTACACCTTC.

V is TRBV30 and J is TRBJ2-7, with D unclear. The CDR3 has 12 amino acids. The germline V gene encodes CDR1 GTSNPN and CDR2 SVGIG (reference sequence). V dropped 1 base and J dropped 2 bases, with 6 bases sitting between them. CDR3 sequence (DNA): TGTGCCTGGAGTGCCTATACCTACGAGCAGTACTTC. Translating gives CAWSAYTYEQYF.

V is TRBV7-7 and J is TRBJ1-4; no definite D call. Germline V CDR1 and CDR2: SSHAT, FNYEAQ (reference sequence). V gave up 5 bases and J gave up 8 bases, with 12 bases separating them. CDR3 size: 13 residues. As DNA, the CDR3 is TGTGCCAGCAGCCCAGCCCCCGGGGAAAAACTGTTTTTT. This codes for CASSPAPGEKLFF.

The genes are TRBV9 and TRBJ2-2; the D is unclear. The V gene lost 1 base and the J gene lost 3 bases, with 4 bases spanning the gap. CDR3 length equals 13 residues. CDR1 SGDLS and CDR2 YYNGEE come from the germline V gene. This CDR3 is CASSVSHTGELFF. The CDR3 DNA sequence: TGTGCCAGCAGCGTATCCCACACCGGGGAGCTGTTTTTT.